This T cell receptor (beta chain) was found in a study of a mutant IDH1 vaccine in newly diagnosed glioma. Across the study: Former treatment meant radiotherapy, temozolomide, or both; the majority had gotten both.

Sequencing was performed with immunoSEQ multiplex PCR; in TCRdb, only in-frame clones are kept and a portion is missing. The table has about 36,000 clones, roughly 80% seen once. Documented time point: baseline, week 1 (first vaccination visit). Treatment indicated: pre-vaccination baseline after standard-of-care therapy. Regarding this clone: Its target is not known.

This CDR3 has 15 amino acids. Trimming took 4 bases from V and 2 from J, leaving 15 bases between them. In germline, CDR1 is SGHRS, CDR2 YFSETQ. General study points: Whatever changes occurred in top peripheral T cell clonotypes seemed unrelated to pseudoprogression. The vaccine induced immune responses, and these occurred in around 94% of patients.

The source is a man in his forties or fifties with glioma. Some clones in this sample may be carry-over from other donors' samples. Sample: PBMCs, taken from a glioma patient treated with radiotherapy, temozolomide or both. The chain links TRBV5-1 to TRBJ1-1, with D possibly TRBD1 on 5 matching bases. CDR3: CASSGGTGLNTEAFF. The CDR3, as DNA: TGCGCCAGCAGCGGGGGAACAGGACTAAACACTGAAGCTTTCTTT.